The entry below describes one T cell receptor (beta chain). Its antigen remains unknown. This record comes from a study of OX40 agonist ivuxolimab in advanced cancers. Germline V gene lookup returns CDR1 SGHNT and CDR2 YYREEE (reference sequence). V shed 3 bases and J 4 bases; nucleotides not matched to a gene: 6. The CDR3 consists of 14 residues. Sequencing was performed with immunoSEQ multiplex PCR; in TCRdb, only in-frame clones are kept and a portion is missing. The sample lists more than 50,000 clones; approximately 81% were seen once. Points from the study as a whole: Partial responders at 0.1-3.0 mg/kg showed near-lowest clonal expansion.

The rearrangement links TRBV5-4 to TRBJ1-1, with 7 bases fitting TRBD1. The receptor's source is an adult with an advanced solid tumor such as melanoma, head and neck, liver or kidney cancer. The material sequenced was CD4+ or CD8+ T cells sorted from blood, taken in a trial of the OX40 agonist ivuxolimab. The CDR3, as DNA: TGTGCCAGCAGCTCGGGACAGCTCTCCACTGAAGCTTTCTTT. Amino acid sequence: CASSSGQLSTEAFF.